This is a list of T cell receptor beta chains from one sample in a study of blood T cell repertoires in COVID-19. Some clones are missing from TCRdb's copy, which holds only in-frame ones; the method was immunoSEQ multiplex PCR. The sample holds under 300,000 clones, 84% seen once. What was sequenced was peripheral blood. These receptor sequences come from a man aged 50 to 60 with acute or convalescent COVID-19. Both conserved end residues are part of each CDR3. Each record gives: J gene, D gene, V gene, clone size, CDR3 protein, CDR3 DNA. D genes are given only for firm matches. Clone sizes are given selectively: once, few, many, or a class where the clone is expanded.

>TRBJ1-2|TRBD1|TRBV6-2/TRBV6-3|few
CASSYTLGQGTRRDGYTF
TGTGCCAGCAGTTACACCTTGGGACAGGGGACTCGGCGGGATGGCTACACCTTC
>TRBJ2-1|TRBD1|TRBV30|once
CAWSGITGTAQLF
TGTGCCTGGAGTGGCATAACCGGGACAGCCCAGCTCTTC
>TRBJ2-3|.|TRBV11-2|.
CASSLAQPGTYPQYF
TGTGCCAGCAGCTTAGCCCAGCCGGGTACTTATCCGCAGTATTTT
>TRBJ2-4|.|TRBV5-1|.
CASSLYLRSPSAPIKNIQYF
TGCGCCAGCAGCTTGTATTTAAGGAGCCCTTCAGCACCAATCAAAAACATTCAGTACTTC
>TRBJ1-4|TRBD1|TRBV11-2|.
CASSLVGTVATNEKLFF
TGTGCCAGCAGCTTAGTAGGGACAGTAGCAACTAATGAAAAACTGTTTTTT
>TRBJ2-5|TRBD2|TRBV7-2|once
CASSLFGLAEETQYF
TGTGCCAGCAGCTTATTTGGACTAGCGGAAGAGACCCAGTACTTC
>TRBJ2-7|.|TRBV2|.
CASTKGGSGRVEQYF
TGTGCCAGCACCAAGGGGGGGTCAGGGAGGGTCGAGCAGTACTTC
>TRBJ1-5|.|TRBV6-6|.
CASSPGFGQPQHF
TGTGCCAGCAGCCCAGGGTTCGGGCAGCCCCAGCATTTT
>TRBJ2-6|.|TRBV4-2|.
CASSHPGDLLSGANVLTF
TGTGCCAGCAGTCATCCAGGGGACCTCCTCTCTGGGGCCAACGTCCTGACTTTC
>TRBJ2-7|.|TRBV9|few
CASSVGASFAWQYF
TGTGCCAGCAGCGTAGGAGCTAGTTTTGCTTGGCAGTACTTC
>TRBJ1-1|TRBD1|TRBV19|.
CASSTWGQGRTEAFF
TGTGCCAGTAGTACCTGGGGACAGGGGAGGACTGAAGCTTTCTTT
>TRBJ1-5|.|TRBV27|.
CASSLWGYSGQPQHF
TGTGCCAGCAGTTTATGGGGATATAGCGGTCAGCCCCAGCATTTT
>TRBJ2-3|.|TRBV12-3/TRBV12-4|.
CATNHQGTDTQYF
TGTGCCACCAACCATCAGGGCACAGATACGCAGTATTTT
>TRBJ2-1|TRBD1|TRBV7-9|.
CASSHKGAGRDNEQFF
TGTGCCAGCAGCCACAAGGGGGCAGGTAGGGACAATGAGCAGTTCTTC
>TRBJ1-1|.|TRBV11-2|.
CASSSNRDTEAFF
TGTGCCAGCAGCTCAAACCGGGACACTGAAGCTTTCTTT
>TRBJ2-7|TRBD1|TRBV10-3|.
CAISEPGTGDSHEQYF
TGTGCCATCAGTGAGCCTGGGACAGGGGATTCCCACGAGCAGTACTTC
>TRBJ2-5|.|TRBV18|.
CASSPPGETQYF
TGTGCCAGCTCACCGCCAGGGGAGACCCAGTACTTC
>TRBJ2-7|.|TRBV7-2|.
CASSLQGGSSYEQYF
TGTGCCAGCAGCCTCCAGGGTGGGTCTTCCTACGAGCAGTACTTC
>TRBJ2-7|.|TRBV27|once
CASSLLGRNEQYF
TGTGCCAGCAGTTTATTAGGCAGGAACGAGCAGTACTTC
>TRBJ2-5|TRBD2|TRBV4-1|.
CASSQGPRGGQETQYF
TGCGCCAGCAGCCAAGGCCCCCGGGGGGGACAAGAGACCCAGTACTTC
>TRBJ1-6|.|TRBV7-2|.
CASSFGGGRSSSPLHF
TGTGCCAGCAGCTTTGGGGGGGGCAGAAGTTCTTCACCCCTCCACTTT
>TRBJ2-1|.|TRBV2|.
CASSVESSYNEQFF
TGTGCCAGCAGTGTAGAGAGCTCCTACAATGAGCAGTTCTTC
>TRBJ2-3|.|TRBV25-1|.
CASSESRSSGVDTQYF
TGTGCCAGCAGTGAATCCCGTTCCTCCGGGGTGGATACGCAGTATTTT
>TRBJ1-3|.|TRBV6-5|once
CASSYSGGFSGNTIYF
TGTGCCAGCAGTTACTCTGGGGGCTTCTCTGGAAACACCATATATTTT
>TRBJ2-7|TRBD2|TRBV11-3|.
CASSPWSGTSYEQYF
TGTGCCAGCAGCCCCTGGAGCGGGACGTCCTACGAGCAGTACTTC
>TRBJ2-6|TRBD2|TRBV19|.
CASSIGAGGADSGANVLTF
TGTGCCAGTAGTATCGGAGCGGGGGGAGCCGATTCTGGGGCCAACGTCCTGACTTTC
>TRBJ2-5|TRBD2|TRBV12-3/TRBV12-4|few
CASRSRAGETQYF
TGTGCCAGCAGATCAAGAGCGGGGGAGACCCAGTACTTC